This entry is about one T cell receptor beta chain. Its antigen is unidentified. V lost 3 bases and J 5 bases, leaving 17 bases between the germline ends. Per germline, CDR1 MNHNS and CDR2 SASEGT. The CDR3 runs 15 residues. PCR involved 60 Vbeta and 13 Jbeta primers. Libraries were prepared by immunoSEQ multiplex PCR; TCRdb keeps only in-frame clonotypes and omits some of them. The repertoire holds about 94,000 clones, with roughly four fifths as singletons. This sample was included in a study of cytomegalovirus exposure and HLA in healthy donors. Findings and limits, study-wide: In an earlier analysis, about 87% or about 30%: the productive usage of most TCR beta V segments.

This clonotype originated in a human donor in good health. The sample comprised PBMCs. This chain joins TRBV6-1 and TRBJ2-7, with a possible D match to TRBD1 (7 bases). The CDR3 nucleotides read TGTGCCAGCAGTGATTTCCCAGGGGGAGGCAACGAGCAGTACTTC. It translates to CASSDFPGGGNEQYF.